This TCR beta chain was captured by sequencing in a study of shared clonotypes between healthy human individuals. On this clone: In the same sample, other DNA sequences code for this CDR3.

Clones were sequenced by immunoSEQ multiplex PCR, and TCRdb holds only the in-frame ones, with some missing. Among 1,400,000 or so clones listed, approximately 98.5% were seen once. From germline, CDR1 is SGHAT and CDR2 FQNNGV. The CDR3 totals 12 residues. The V and J ends lost 0 bases and 4 bases respectively, with 4 bases between them. This TCR was recovered from a man between 25 and 39 years old in good health. This chain connects TRBV11-2 to TRBJ2-7; D call uncertain. Input material: naive CD4+ T cells sorted from blood. Subset: CD45RA+ positively selected. For the CDR3, the DNA is TGTGCCAGCAGCTTAGATACTTACGAGCAGTACTTC. Its translation: CASSLDTYEQYF.